Below are 24 T cell receptor beta chains sequenced from a single sample in a study of blood T cell repertoires in COVID-19. The table came from immunoSEQ multiplex PCR; TCRdb's copy has only in-frame clones and leaves some out. Of approximately 180,000 clones in the sample, over 60% were seen once. Sequenced input: peripheral blood. The receptors originated from an older woman with acute or convalescent COVID-19.

The chain uses TRBV5-1 and TRBJ2-2; tentative D call: TRBD2 (5 bases). Germline CDR1 is SGHRS and CDR2 is YFSETQ. The CDR3 runs to 14 residues. V lost 4 bases, J lost 2 bases, and 9 bases lay in between. This CDR3 is CASSKSGNTGELFF. The CDR3 DNA reads as TGCGCCAGCAGCAAAAGCGGAAACACCGGGGAGCTGTTTTTT.

V usage is TRBV5-1 and J usage is TRBJ2-1; TRBD1 matches 8 bases. Unmatched junction bases numbered 8, after V lost 0 bases and J lost 9 bases. CDR3 length: 15 amino acids. In germline, CDR1 is SGHRS, CDR2 YFSETQ. As DNA, the CDR3 is TGCGCCAGCAGCTTGGGGGCCCCCAGGGGGCCTGAGCAGTTCTTC. Amino acid sequence: CASSLGAPRGPEQFF.

The chain links TRBV5-1 to TRBJ2-1; 11 nucleotides agree with TRBD2. The CDR3 has 14 amino acids. V lost 6 bases and J lost 9; bases outside the gene matches: 8. Germline values: CDR1 SGHRS, CDR2 YFSETQ. CDR3 region: CASIAGGPGGEQFF. CDR3 in DNA: TGCGCCAGCATAGCGGGAGGGCCGGGGGGTGAGCAGTTCTTC. The variable domain in full, completed from reference TRBV5-1 and TRBJ2-1, reads KAGVTQTPRYLIKTRGQQVTLSCSPISGHRSVSWYQQTPGQGLQFLFEYFSETQRNKGNFPGRFSGRQFSNSRSEMNVSTLELGDSALYLCASIAGGPGGEQFFGPGTRLTVL.

This chain links TRBV7-6 with TRBJ2-1, with 7 positions matching TRBD2. Germline values: CDR1 SGHVS, CDR2 FNYEAQ. V was pared by 1 base and J by 9 bases, with 6 bases of the junction left unmatched. CDR3 length: 14 residues. The CDR3 sequence is CASSLVVTSREQFF. The CDR3 DNA follows: TGTGCCAGCAGCTTAGTTGTGACTAGCCGTGAGCAGTTCTTC.

This clone was counted ten times or more. V and J are TRBV2 and TRBJ2-1, with D possibly matching TRBD2 (6 bases). V lost 11 bases, J lost 10 bases, and 18 bases lay in between. From germline, CDR1 is SNHLY and CDR2 FYNNEI. There are 12 residues in the CDR3. CDR3 DNA sequence: TGTGCCGGGGGACTTGGACTCGCGGAGCAGTTCTTC. Protein sequence: CAGGLGLAEQFF.

The chain joins TRBV19 to TRBJ2-7; TRBD1 agrees at 7 bases. The J segment lost 2 bases and the V segment lost 7 bases, leaving 11 bases of the junction unmatched. Per the germline V gene, CDR1 is LNHDA and CDR2 is SQIVND (reference sequence). The length of the CDR3 is 15 residues. CDR3 DNA sequence: TGTGCCAGTACCAAGTCACAGGGGACCCCCTACGAGCAGTACTTC. Residues: CASTKSQGTPYEQYF.

About this clone itself: One end of the junction fails to match germline, which may point to a read error. V is TRBV5-4 and J is TRBJ2-5; D is unclear. The CDR3 contains 13 residues. Looked up from germline, CDR1 is SGHNT and CDR2 is YYREEE (reference sequence). DNA of the CDR3: TGTGCCAGCAGCTCCCGCCTACGAGAGAGCCAGTACTTC. Translated, it gives CASSSRLRESQYF.

This clone was found a few times. The V call is TRBV7-2, the J call TRBJ1-1, with 9 bases identical to TRBD1. Germline V lookup: CDR1 SGHTA, CDR2 FQGNSA. This CDR3 region has 14 residues. With 5 bases clipped from V and 5 bases from J, the junction kept 6 bases outside the gene matches. The CDR3 sequence: CASSPQGAGTEAFF. The DNA of the CDR3 is TGTGCCAGCAGCCCACAGGGGGCAGGGACTGAAGCTTTCTTT.

The chain employs TRBV7-9 and TRBJ2-7, with a weak D call TRBD1 (6 bases). Trimming cost V 2 bases and J 5 bases, with 13 bases left between them. The CDR3 loop spans 14 amino acids. Germline loops: CDR1 SEHNR, CDR2 FQNEAQ (reference sequence). CDR3 in amino acids: CASSLSGVWDEQYF. As DNA, the CDR3 is TGTGCCAGCAGCTTATCAGGGGTCTGGGACGAGCAGTACTTC. The variable domain in full, completed from reference TRBV7-9 and TRBJ2-7, reads DTGVSQNPRHKITKRGQNVTFRCDPISEHNRLYWYRQTLGQGPEFLTYFQNEAQLEKSRLLSDRFSAERPKGSFSTLEIQRTEQGDSAMYLCASSLSGVWDEQYFGPGTRLTVT.

CDR3 bases: TGCGCCAGCAGCTTGGAGGCCTCGGGGGCTAACTATGGCTACACCTTC. It specifies CASSLEASGANYGYTF. J is TRBJ1-2 and V is TRBV5-1, with D possibly TRBD1 on 5 matching bases. Trimming removed 0 bases from V and 0 bases from J, with 12 bases in between. This CDR3 comprises 16 residues. The germline gives CDR1 SGHRS, CDR2 YFSETQ.

The rearrangement uses TRBV24-1 and TRBJ1-5; 9 nucleotides align to TRBD1. Germline V gene data show CDR1 as KGHDR and CDR2 as SFDVKD. This CDR3 spans 15 amino acids. Germline trimming cut 3 bases from V and 7 bases from J; bases unmatched to any gene: 6. CDR3 region: CATSDTGTGRQPQHF. CDR3 DNA sequence: TGTGCCACCAGTGATACCGGGACAGGGAGGCAGCCCCAGCATTTT.

This clone has just a few counts. J is TRBJ2-2 and V is TRBV4-1; 10 bases are a match to TRBD2. The V gene's germline CDR1 is MGHRA and CDR2 YSYEKL. The CDR3 is 16 residues long. With 4 bases clipped from V and 6 bases from J, the junction kept 8 bases outside the gene matches. This CDR3 reads CASSLLAGEISGELFF. CDR3 coding DNA: TGCGCCAGCAGCCTTCTAGCGGGAGAGATTTCCGGGGAGCTGTTTTTT.

This rearrangement joins TRBV6-5 to TRBJ1-6; D uncertain. V lost 0 bases to trimming and J lost 4 bases, with 10 bases between them. The germline gives CDR1 MNHEY, CDR2 SVGAGI. This CDR3 region has 16 residues. For the CDR3, the DNA is TGTGCCAGCAGTTACTCGGAGCGAAAATATAATTCACCCCTCCACTTT. This gives the protein CASSYSERKYNSPLHF.

The chain couples TRBV2 to TRBJ2-3, with 9 bases aligning to TRBD1. J gave up 4 bases and V 11 bases, and 7 bases lay outside the gene matches. Per germline, CDR1 SNHLY and CDR2 FYNNEI. There are 13 residues in the CDR3. CDR3 residues: CAVGTGRADTQYF. CDR3 DNA: TGTGCCGTCGGGACAGGGAGGGCAGATACGCAGTATTTT.

This clone appeared a single time. V gene TRBV5-1 combines with J gene TRBJ1-1; D remains unclear. Per germline, CDR1 SGHRS and CDR2 YFSETQ. This CDR3 has 17 residues. The ends were cut back, 0 bases at V and 2 bases at J, with 17 bases in the middle. CDR3 sequence (DNA): TGCGCCAGCAGCTTGGAGCCCCTTCTATCGAGTAACACTGAAGCTTTCTTT. The encoded protein is CASSLEPLLSSNTEAFF.

The chain joins TRBV15 to TRBJ2-7, with 9 bases aligning to TRBD1. Germline V CDR1 and CDR2: LNHNV, YYDKDF (reference sequence). Trimming at V came to 0 bases and at J to 6 bases, leaving 9 bases not matched to a gene. CDR3 length: 16 residues. As DNA, the CDR3 is TGTGCCACCAGCAGAGATGGAACCGGGACAGGGAGCGAGCAGTACTTC. It codes for CATSRDGTGTGSEQYF. Based on the CDR3 plus reference TRBV15 and TRBJ2-7, the full variable domain is DAMVIQNPRYQVTQFGKPVTLSCSQTLNHNVMYWYQQKSSQAPKLLFHYYDKDFNNEADTPDNFQSRRPNTSFCFLDIRSPGLGDTAMYLCATSRDGTGTGSEQYFGPGTRLTVT.

This clone was seen a few times. The genes are TRBV11-2 and TRBJ2-1; possibly TRBD1 for D (6 bases). This CDR3 region has 17 residues. Germline lookup yields CDR1 SGHAT and CDR2 FQNNGV. V lost 1 base and J 7 bases, leaving 20 bases between the germline ends. CDR3 in DNA: TGTGCCAGCAGCTTAGTTGCCCCTAGCTTTCAGGGGAATGAGCAGTTCTTC. Residues: CASSLVAPSFQGNEQFF.

The V call is TRBV12-5, the J call TRBJ2-1, with D maybe TRBD2 (6 bases). This CDR3 has 17 amino acids. The V and J ends lost 0 bases and 0 bases respectively, with 12 bases between them. Germline V gene sequence: CDR1 LGHNT, CDR2 FRNRAP. CDR3 residues: CASGLVLARSSYNEQFF. CDR3 DNA sequence: TGTGCTAGTGGTTTGGTACTAGCCCGAAGCTCCTACAATGAGCAGTTCTTC.

This chain uses TRBV2 with TRBJ1-6; D is unresolved. The CDR3 covers 14 residues. Germline V gene lookup returns CDR1 SNHLY and CDR2 FYNNEI. V was shortened by 6 bases and J by 7 bases, with 13 bases between the two germline ends. The CDR3 DNA follows: TGTGCCAGCAGCGTCGGACGGGAAAATTCACCCCTCCACTTT. Translating it yields CASSVGRENSPLHF.

The chain links TRBV7-3 to TRBJ1-2; D possibly corresponds to TRBD1 (5 bases). The V end lost 6 bases, the J end lost 0 bases, and 29 bases lay between the germline ends. The germline CDR1 and CDR2 sequences are SGHTA and FQGTGA. This CDR3 is 20 amino acids long. The CDR3, as DNA: TGTGCCAGCAGTCGGCTTCCCGGCACGGGGGGAAATACTTCTAACTATGGCTACACCTTC. This sequence encodes CASSRLPGTGGNTSNYGYTF. Full variable domain (outside the CDR3, taken from reference TRBV7-3 and TRBJ1-2): GAGVSQTPSNKVTEKGKYVELRCDPISGHTALYWYRQSLGQGPEFLIYFQGTGAADDSGLPNDRFFAVRPEGSVSTLKIQRTERGDSAVYLCASSRLPGTGGNTSNYGYTFGSGTRLTVV.

The rearrangement joins TRBV4-2 to TRBJ2-1; possible D gene TRBD2, 5 bases. Germline CDR1 and CDR2: LGHNA and YNFKEQ. The CDR3 consists of 16 residues. Trimming removed 0 bases from V and 4 bases from J, with 13 bases in between. CDR3 in DNA: TGTGCCAGCAGCCAAGATGTGGCTAGCCGATACAATGAGCAGTTCTTC. Translated: CASSQDVASRYNEQFF.

This chain joins TRBV30 and TRBJ2-2; the D gene is possibly TRBD1 (6 bases). The CDR3 consists of 13 residues. Germline V gene lookup returns CDR1 GTSNPN and CDR2 SVGIG (reference sequence). With 7 bases removed from V and 4 bases from J, the gap between germline ends came to 13 bases. In DNA, the CDR3 is TGTGCCTCGGACTTGGACAGCACCGGGGAGCTGTTTTTT. Protein: CASDLDSTGELFF.

This clone was recorded a few times. This sequence joins TRBV10-1 and TRBJ2-2; D is possibly TRBD2 (6 bases). Germline V gene data show CDR1 as WNHNN and CDR2 as SYGVQD (reference sequence). The V end lost 4 bases, the J end lost 7 bases, and 13 bases lay between the germline ends. The CDR3 covers 14 residues. The CDR3 loop reads CASSARPGGGELFF. The DNA of the CDR3 is TGCGCCAGCAGTGCTAGACCCGGGGGCGGGGAGCTGTTTTTT.

V usage is TRBV7-8 and J usage is TRBJ1-3; 8 bases agree with TRBD1. There are 17 residues in the CDR3. The ends lost 5 bases at V and 1 base at J; junction bases unmatched: 10. The germline V gene has CDR1 SGHVS and CDR2 FQNEAQ. The DNA for the CDR3 is TGTGCCAGCAGCCCCAGGGGGCCCGGTGCGTCTGGAAACACCATATATTTT. It yields the protein CASSPRGPGASGNTIYF. The full variable domain, with the rest looked up from reference TRBV7-8 and TRBJ1-3, is GAGVSQSPRYKVAKRGQDVALRCDPISGHVSLFWYQQALGQGPEFLTYFQNEAQLDKSGLPSDRFFAERPEGSVSTLKIQRTQQEDSAVYLCASSPRGPGASGNTIYFGEGSWLTVV.